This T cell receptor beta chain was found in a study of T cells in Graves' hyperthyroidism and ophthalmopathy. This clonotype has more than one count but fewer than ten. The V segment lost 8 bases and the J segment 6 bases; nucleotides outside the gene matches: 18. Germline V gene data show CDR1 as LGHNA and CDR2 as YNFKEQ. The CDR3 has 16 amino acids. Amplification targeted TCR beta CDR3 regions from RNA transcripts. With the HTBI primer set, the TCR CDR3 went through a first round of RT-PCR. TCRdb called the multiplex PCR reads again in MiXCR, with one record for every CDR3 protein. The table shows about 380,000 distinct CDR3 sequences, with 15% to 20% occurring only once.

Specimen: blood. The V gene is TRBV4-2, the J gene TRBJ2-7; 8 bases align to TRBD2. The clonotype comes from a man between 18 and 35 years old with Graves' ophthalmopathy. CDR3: CASGQSLGAGDGEQYF. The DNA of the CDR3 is TGTGCCAGCGGGCAGTCTCTGGGAGCGGGGGACGGCGAGCAGTACTTC.